This T cell receptor beta chain was documented in a study of identical twins listed by TCRdb under 2016. Background for the entire study: To test whether fetal clonotypes persist, the study used deep sequencing on TCR alpha and beta repertoires from monozygotic twins, unrelated adults of various ages, and cord blood. To rule out contamination, replicate twin experiments were performed at different times with different library preparation protocols. What the work shows at the level of the full study, not this receptor alone: Because the same donors could not be followed over many years, the conclusions relied on cross-sectional statistical analysis. Out-of-frame TCR alpha sequences shared between twins showed an excess of low generation-probability sequences compared with coincidental sharing between unrelated individuals. In beta out-of-frame sequences, excess twin sharing was weaker, because having fewer shared sequences lowered the signal-to-noise ratio. Invariant T cells such as MAIT and iNKT could partly confound zero-insertion analyses, though diverse VJ usage argued against this for most clonotypes. In monozygotic twins, out-of-frame TCR alpha sharing was systematically underestimated by recombination models, although the models agreed with sharing between unrelated individuals. Abundant cord blood beta clonotypes had fewer insertions, young adult naive repertoires showed a similar but weaker trend, and memory repertoires showed no such trend.

Every donor in the study was a healthy Caucasian. The twin cohort consisted of three pairs of female monozygotic twins, all aged about 18 to 29 years. Miltenyi CD45RO+ enrichment and human naive T-cell isolation kits were used to isolate memory (CD45RO+) and naive T cells from PBMC. CDR1 SGHRS and CDR2 YFSETQ were looked up in the germline V gene. At the junction V is shortened by 4 bases and J by 3 bases; bases outside the gene matches: 7. The CDR3 runs 15 residues from the cysteine to the phenylalanine. Of the read, only the CDR3 DNA is kept; its 45 bases are in frame from base 1. To note about this clonotype: Its antigen is not yet known. Per-nucleotide qualities are absent, and no much larger clonotype sits a single base away.

The library was produced with 5' RACE. The sequencer listed for this sample is Illumina HiSeq 2000. A universal primer binding site was added through template switching, and the final cDNA carried a unique molecular identifier so that TCR cDNA molecules could be counted accurately. Specific primers in the conserved constant-segment region were used to synthesize first-strand cDNA for the TCR alpha and beta chains. To control for contamination, each cDNA library was double barcoded with a SMART-Mk sample barcode plus Illumina barcodes. Two successive PCR steps introduced TruSeq adapter sequences along with Illumina sample barcodes. The Illumina HiSeq platform was used with custom primers to sequence TCR alpha and beta cDNA libraries. The authors' analysis ran thus. Raw reads were processed with MiGEC to extract unique molecular identifiers, and MiXCR was used to determine CDR3 positions. For each individual, recombination models were inferred using an EM algorithm with the repgenHMM and IGoR tools. Shared clonotype analysis was performed with the tcR package in R, normalizing sharing by the product of cloneset sizes. To study raw recombination free of thymic and clonal selection effects, out-of-frame nonproductive sequences were analyzed. Using fastp trimming at Q25 and MiXCR clonotype assembly, TCRdb reanalyzed the public sequencing data and kept in-frame beta chains. Identical CDR3 proteins give one entry, which carries the most common genes and DNA. The V and J calls, along with clone size, are taken from TCRdb and not from the paper's own processing. This sample gives roughly 200,000 distinct CDR3 sequences in total; roughly 7.5% of them show up just once. The ten largest clones capture 1.9% of the sample.

This sample also belongs to another study, concerning yellow fever vaccine responses in identical twins. As the second paper documents: According to the authors, in identical twins the way T cells responded to vaccination appeared partly convergent and partly personalized. In the study, vaccine-responding T cell clones were precisely tracked in identical twins.

The sequencing sample was made of memory (CD45RO+) T cells sorted from blood. The cell subset or site label for this specimen denotes: CD45RO+ enriched T cells. The sequence came from a woman aged 18-29 years in good health. The chain employs TRBV5-1 and TRBJ2-1; the central 7 bases match TRBD1. The CDR3 protein is CASSEGGHDYNEQFF. The nucleotides read TGCGCCAGCAGCGAAGGGGGCCATGACTACAATGAGCAGTTCTTC.